These T cell receptor beta chains were read from a single sample in a study of T cells in Graves' hyperthyroidism and ophthalmopathy. In TCRdb, the multiplex PCR reads were re-called with MiXCR into one record per CDR3 protein. The data contain about 720,000 distinct CDR3 sequences, approximately 16% of them seen just once; the ten biggest clones take up under 10%. Sequencing used blood. The receptor set was obtained from a man younger than 35 with Graves' hyperthyroidism. Both conserved end residues are part of each CDR3. Each record gives: D gene, V gene, clone size, J gene, CDR3 DNA, CDR3 protein. D genes are given only for firm matches. Size values are once, few and many counts, or a class for expanded clones, and some rows have none.

>TRBD1|TRBV7-3|-|TRBJ2-5
TGTGCCAGCAGCTTAAATGTCAGGGGGCACCAAGAGACCCAGTACTTC
CASSLNVRGHQETQYF
>-|TRBV29-1|many|TRBJ2-5
TGCAGCGTTGGACGGCAAGAGACCCAGTACTTC
CSVGRQETQYF
>-|TRBV20-1|few|TRBJ1-6
TGCAGTGCTAGAGATCTGTGGGGGCCGGGGTCACCCCTCCACTTT
CSARDLWGPGSPLHF
>TRBD2|TRBV27|-|TRBJ2-7
TGTGCCAGCAGCTACAGCGTGGATTGGGTAGCGGGGACCTACGAGCAGTACTTC
CASSYSVDWVAGTYEQYF
>-|TRBV20-1|-|TRBJ2-7
TGCAGTGCAATCCGGGACAATTGGTCCTACGAGCAGTACTTC
CSAIRDNWSYEQYF
>-|TRBV28|many|TRBJ2-3
TGTGCCAGCAGTACCCCCGCTCCTTCCTCAGATACGCAGTATTTT
CASSTPAPSSDTQYF
>TRBD1|TRBV6-1|few|TRBJ1-2
TGTGCCAGCAGACCCGGGACAGGGGGCCTCTATGGCTACACCTTC
CASRPGTGGLYGYTF
>-|TRBV12-3/TRBV12-4|-|TRBJ1-5
TGTGCCAGCAGTTTAAGGAGGAGTTATCAGCCCCAGCATTTT
CASSLRRSYQPQHF
>TRBD2|TRBV28|-|TRBJ2-7
TGTGCCAGCAGCCCAGGAGCGGGGGAGGGCTACGAGCAGTACTTC
CASSPGAGEGYEQYF
>TRBD1|TRBV20-1|many|TRBJ2-7
TGCAGTGCTTGGACAGGGAGCACCTACGAGCAGTACTTC
CSAWTGSTYEQYF
>-|TRBV6-1|many|TRBJ1-1
TGTGCCAGCAGTGTCCTAGTCATGAACACTGAAGCTTTCTTT
CASSVLVMNTEAFF
>TRBD1|TRBV13|few|TRBJ2-7
TGTGCCAGCAGCAAAAGGACAGGGACCTACGAGCAGTACTTC
CASSKRTGTYEQYF
>TRBD1|TRBV27|many|TRBJ1-2
TGTGCCAGCCGAACACAGGGGCCGAGGGGCTACACCTTC
CASRTQGPRGYTF
>TRBD1|TRBV27|few|TRBJ1-1
TGTGCCAGCAGACTCAGGGGGCTTGAGAGCACTGAAGCTTTCTTT
CASRLRGLESTEAFF
>-|TRBV6-2/TRBV6-3|many|TRBJ1-2
TGTGCCAGCAGTTCCCTGCGGACATACTATGGCTACACCTTC
CASSSLRTYYGYTF
>TRBD1|TRBV7-9|-|TRBJ2-3
TGTGCCAGCATCAATCAGGGGGCAGGCACAGATACGCAGTATTTT
CASINQGAGTDTQYF
>-|TRBV24-1|few|TRBJ2-1
TGTGCCACCAGTGTTACCGGGACCGGGTACAATGAGCAGTTCTTC
CATSVTGTGYNEQFF
>-|TRBV19|many|TRBJ2-5
TGTGCCAGTAGTCCCCCGCGGGGGACCCAGTACTTC
CASSPPRGTQYF
>-|TRBV6-1|-|TRBJ2-3
TGTGCCAGCAGTCCTCTTAGCGAAGATACGCAGTATTTT
CASSPLSEDTQYF
>-|TRBV2|many|TRBJ1-3
TGTGCCAGCAGTGTTCAGGGAGCCATATATTTT
CASSVQGAIYF
>-|TRBV27|few|TRBJ1-1
TGTGCCAGCAGTCACGGACCCTATGCTGAAGCTTTCTTT
CASSHGPYAEAFF
>TRBD1|TRBV28|many|TRBJ2-5
TGTGCCAGCAGTTTACCCCCGGGACAGGGGAAAGAGACCCAGTACTTC
CASSLPPGQGKETQYF
>TRBD2|TRBV25-1|few|TRBJ2-1
TGTGCCAGCAGTGAAGTCTTGCGGGGGAGCTCCTACAATGAGCAGTTCTTC
CASSEVLRGSSYNEQFF
>TRBD1|TRBV18|-|TRBJ1-2
TGTGCCAGCTCACCCGTCTGGCAGGGGGCCGACTATGGCTACACCTTC
CASSPVWQGADYGYTF
>-|TRBV20-1|-|TRBJ2-1
TGCAGTGCAGACGTCCCTAAGCGGGCTGTCGGGTTCAATGAGCAGTTCTTC
CSADVPKRAVGFNEQFF
>-|TRBV29-1|-|TRBJ2-1
TGCAGCGTTGCCTTCCGAGGAAAATACAATGAGCAGTTCTTC
CSVAFRGKYNEQFF
>-|TRBV28|many|TRBJ2-2
TGTGCCAGCAGTTTATTGGGACACCTGAACACCGGGGAGCTGTTTTTT
CASSLLGHLNTGELFF
>TRBD2|TRBV7-2|many|TRBJ2-3
TGTGCCAGCAGCTCGAGGCGGCTAGCGGGGGTTACAGATACGCAGTATTTT
CASSSRRLAGVTDTQYF
>TRBD2|TRBV10-3|many|TRBJ2-7
TGTGCCATCAGCACTAGCGGGTCGGGATACGAGCAGTACTTC
CAISTSGSGYEQYF
>TRBD1|TRBV7-9|many|TRBJ2-4
TGTGCCAGCAGCGCCCTCCGGGACAGGGAAAACATTCAGTACTTC
CASSALRDRENIQYF
>-|TRBV7-2|many|TRBJ1-5
TGTGCCAGCAGCTCCACCAATCAGCCCCAGCATTTT
CASSSTNQPQHF
>-|TRBV28|-|TRBJ2-2
TGTGCCAGCACCCCGGGATACACCGGGGAGCTGTTTTTT
CASTPGYTGELFF
>-|TRBV14|-|TRBJ2-7
TGTGCCAGCAGCCAAGCCGCCCAGGGGGGAGCCTACGAGCAGTACTTC
CASSQAAQGGAYEQYF
>-|TRBV12-3/TRBV12-4|-|TRBJ1-2
TGTGCCAGCAGCCCTAATCTGAGTGGCTACACCTTC
CASSPNLSGYTF
>TRBD2|TRBV28|-|TRBJ2-1
TGTGCCAGCAGGCTACTAGCGGGAGAGACCCACAATGAGCAGTTCTTC
CASRLLAGETHNEQFF
>-|TRBV7-6|-|TRBJ1-2
TGTGCCAGCAGCTTAAGCACCGGGACCGGCTATGGCTACACCTTC
CASSLSTGTGYGYTF
>TRBD2|TRBV3-1|few|TRBJ2-7
TGTGCCAGCAGCCAGTTAGCCGGGACTAGCGAATCCTACGAGCAGTACTTC
CASSQLAGTSESYEQYF
>-|TRBV27|many|TRBJ2-7
TGTGCCAGCAGTAACCGGGGCTTCGGTTACGAGCAGTACTTC
CASSNRGFGYEQYF
>-|TRBV29-1|few|TRBJ1-2
TGCAGCTCTCTGGACGGTCCTATGCGCTACACCTTC
CSSLDGPMRYTF
>-|TRBV28|-|TRBJ1-5
TGTGCCAGCAGTTTACACGGATATCAGCCCCAGCATTTT
CASSLHGYQPQHF
>-|TRBV25-1|few|TRBJ1-1
TGTGCCAGCAGTGACCCGAGGGGGGCCGGCACTGAAGCTTTCTTT
CASSDPRGAGTEAFF
>TRBD1|TRBV18|many|TRBJ2-1
TGTGCCAGCTCACCACCGGAGACAGGGGCCCTCAATGAGCAGTTCTTC
CASSPPETGALNEQFF
>-|TRBV11-2|many|TRBJ2-2
TGTGCCAGCAGCTTAGGGTTTGGCCTATCCGGGGAGCTGTTTTTT
CASSLGFGLSGELFF
>TRBD1|TRBV7-2|few|TRBJ1-5
TGTGCCAGCAGCCTTAACCCGACAGGGAACCATCAGCCCCAGCATTTT
CASSLNPTGNHQPQHF
>TRBD1|TRBV11-2|-|TRBJ2-1
TGTGCCAGCAGCTTAGTAGGGGGCGGATGGTTGCGCAATGAGCAGTTCTTC
CASSLVGGGWLRNEQFF
>TRBD2|TRBV6-2/TRBV6-3|many|TRBJ2-1
TGTGCCAGCAGCTCCTCTAGGGCGGGGGGAAACAATGAGCAGTTCTTC
CASSSSRAGGNNEQFF
>TRBD2|TRBV11-3|-|TRBJ2-7
TGTGCCAGCAGCTTAGGCTCGGGGCTAGCGGGGCTATACGAGCAGTACTTC
CASSLGSGLAGLYEQYF
>-|TRBV12-3/TRBV12-4|many|TRBJ2-1
TGTGCCAGCAGTTTAACCCGAGGCTCCTACAATGAGCAGTTCTTC
CASSLTRGSYNEQFF
>-|TRBV27|many|TRBJ1-5
TGTGCCAGCAGTTTAACCGGGTACACTCAGCCCCAGCATTTT
CASSLTGYTQPQHF
>-|TRBV11-2|many|TRBJ2-7
TGTGCCAGCAGCCACCCCCCGCGGGGCCGGGAGCAGTACTTC
CASSHPPRGREQYF
>-|TRBV20-1|many|TRBJ1-1
TGCAGTGCTAACGTGTTCGGATGGAGGAACACTGAAGCTTTCTTT
CSANVFGWRNTEAFF
>-|TRBV11-3|-|TRBJ2-2
TGTGCCAGCAGCCCCCAGACAGCGAACACCGGGGAGCTGTTTTTT
CASSPQTANTGELFF
>-|TRBV5-4|-|TRBJ1-6
TGTGCCAGCAGCTTGGGTGGCAGTGATAATTCACCCCTCCACTTT
CASSLGGSDNSPLHF
>-|TRBV3-1|many|TRBJ1-6
TGTGCCAGCAGCCAAGCTGGGAATTCACCCCTCCACTTT
CASSQAGNSPLHF